This TCR beta chain was identified during a study of tumor-infiltrating lymphocytes in primary liver carcinoma. The junction had 6 bases not matched to a gene; V was cut back by 2 bases and J by 6 bases. CDR1 is SGHRS, CDR2 YFSETQ, per germline. The CDR3 is made up of 15 amino acids. Reverse transcription of about 500 ng total RNA with a constant-region primer produced TCR beta cDNA. Libraries of TCR beta came from three nested multiplex PCR rounds with slightly modified ARM-PCR. Both of the initial two PCR rounds ran for about 11 cycles and employed TRBV1-TRBV30 forward primers alongside a C-beta reverse primer. TCRdb re-called the multiplex PCR reads with MiXCR, one entry per CDR3 protein. This table holds 300,000 to 400,000 distinct CDR3 sequences, approximately 65% found once. Unsorted whole blood served as the source of blood RNA, and germline DNA was extracted as well.

The sequence came from a man aged 35-49 years with primary liver carcinoma and hepatitis B virus infection. V usage is TRBV5-1 and J usage is TRBJ2-1, with TRBD2 matching over 9 bases. Sequencing was performed on peripheral blood. CDR3 DNA: TGCGCCAGCAGCTTCGACCAAGCGGGAGGCAATGAGCAGTTCTTC. Amino acids: CASSFDQAGGNEQFF. Full variable domain (missing parts from reference TRBV5-1 and TRBJ2-1): KAGVTQTPRYLIKTRGQQVTLSCSPISGHRSVSWYQQTPGQGLQFLFEYFSETQRNKGNFPGRFSGRQFSNSRSEMNVSTLELGDSALYLCASSFDQAGGNEQFFGPGTRLTVL.